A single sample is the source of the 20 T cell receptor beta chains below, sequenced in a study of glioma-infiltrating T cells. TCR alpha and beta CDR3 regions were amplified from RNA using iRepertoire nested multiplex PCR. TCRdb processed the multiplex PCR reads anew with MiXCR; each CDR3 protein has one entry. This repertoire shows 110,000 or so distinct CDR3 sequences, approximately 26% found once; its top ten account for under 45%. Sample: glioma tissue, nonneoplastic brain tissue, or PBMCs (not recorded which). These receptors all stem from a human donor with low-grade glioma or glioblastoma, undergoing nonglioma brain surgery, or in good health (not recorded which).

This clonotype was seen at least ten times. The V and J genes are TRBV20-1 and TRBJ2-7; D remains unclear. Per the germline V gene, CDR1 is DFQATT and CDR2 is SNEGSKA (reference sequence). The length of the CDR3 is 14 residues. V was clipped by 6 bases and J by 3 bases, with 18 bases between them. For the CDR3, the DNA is TGCAGTGCCAACAGAAACTCGGCCAGCTACGAGCAGTACTTC. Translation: CSANRNSASYEQYF.

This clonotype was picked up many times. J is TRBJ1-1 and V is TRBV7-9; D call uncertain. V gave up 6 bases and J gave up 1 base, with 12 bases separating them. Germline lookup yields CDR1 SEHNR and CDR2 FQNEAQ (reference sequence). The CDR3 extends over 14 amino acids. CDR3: CASRREERNTEAFF. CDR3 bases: TGTGCCAGCAGACGAGAAGAGAGGAACACTGAAGCTTTCTTT.

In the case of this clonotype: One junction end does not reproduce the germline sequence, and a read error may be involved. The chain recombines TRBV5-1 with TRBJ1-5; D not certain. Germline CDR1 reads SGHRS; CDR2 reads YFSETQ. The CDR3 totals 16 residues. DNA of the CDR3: TGCGTCAGCAGCTTGGAAGGGATCGGAAGCAATCAGCCCCAGCATTTT. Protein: CVSSLEGIGSNQPQHF. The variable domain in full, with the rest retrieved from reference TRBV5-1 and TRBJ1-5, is KAGVTQTPRYLIKTRGQQVTLSCSPISGHRSVSWYQQTPGQGLQFLFEYFSETQRNKGNFPGRFSGRQFSNSRSEMNVSTLELGDSALYLCVSSLEGIGSNQPQHFGDGTRLSIL.

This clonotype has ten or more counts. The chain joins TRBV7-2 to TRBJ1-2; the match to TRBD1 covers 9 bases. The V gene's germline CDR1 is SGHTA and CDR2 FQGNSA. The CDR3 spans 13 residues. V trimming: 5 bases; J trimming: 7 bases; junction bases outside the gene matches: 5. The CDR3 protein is CASSAGQGSGYTF. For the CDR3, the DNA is TGTGCCAGCAGCGCGGGACAGGGTAGTGGCTACACCTTC.

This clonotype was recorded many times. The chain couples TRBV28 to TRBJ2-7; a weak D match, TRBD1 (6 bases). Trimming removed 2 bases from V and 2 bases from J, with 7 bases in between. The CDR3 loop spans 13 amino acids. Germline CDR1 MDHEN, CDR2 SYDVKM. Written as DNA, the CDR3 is TGTGCCAGCAGTTTAGGGGGCCCCTACGAGCAGTACTTC. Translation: CASSLGGPYEQYF.

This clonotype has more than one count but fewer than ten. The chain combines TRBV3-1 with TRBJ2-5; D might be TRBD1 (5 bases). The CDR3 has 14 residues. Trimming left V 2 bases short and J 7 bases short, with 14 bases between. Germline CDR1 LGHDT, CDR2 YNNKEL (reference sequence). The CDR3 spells CASSQRLVGATQYF. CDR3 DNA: TGTGCCAGCAGCCAACGGCTAGTAGGGGCGACCCAGTACTTC.

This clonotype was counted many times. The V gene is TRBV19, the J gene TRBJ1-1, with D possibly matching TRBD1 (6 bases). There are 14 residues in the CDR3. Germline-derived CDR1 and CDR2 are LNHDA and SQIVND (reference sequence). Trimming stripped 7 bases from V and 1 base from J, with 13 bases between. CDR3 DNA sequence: TGTGCCAGTAAACGTCGGACAGCGAACACTGAAGCTTTCTTT. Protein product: CASKRRTANTEAFF.

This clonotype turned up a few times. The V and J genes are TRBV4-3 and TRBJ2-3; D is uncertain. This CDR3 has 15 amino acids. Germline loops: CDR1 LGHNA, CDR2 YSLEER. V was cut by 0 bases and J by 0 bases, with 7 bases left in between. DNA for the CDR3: TGCGCCAGCAGCCAAGACCAGACTAGCACAGATACGCAGTATTTT. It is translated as CASSQDQTSTDTQYF.

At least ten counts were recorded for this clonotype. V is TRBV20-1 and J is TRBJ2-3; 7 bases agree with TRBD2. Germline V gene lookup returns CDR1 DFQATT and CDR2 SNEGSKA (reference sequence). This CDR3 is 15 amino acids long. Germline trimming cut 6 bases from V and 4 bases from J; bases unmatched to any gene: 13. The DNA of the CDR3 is TGCAGTGCCTACTTCTCAGCGGGATGGGCAGATACGCAGTATTTT. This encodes CSAYFSAGWADTQYF.

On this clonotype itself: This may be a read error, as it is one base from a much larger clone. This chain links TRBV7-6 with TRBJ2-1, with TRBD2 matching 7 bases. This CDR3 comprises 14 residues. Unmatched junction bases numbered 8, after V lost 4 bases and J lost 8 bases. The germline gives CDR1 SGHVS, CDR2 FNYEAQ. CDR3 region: CASSYGSGNYEQFF. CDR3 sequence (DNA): TGTGCCAGCAGCTATGGAAGCGGGAACTATGAGCAGTTCTTC.

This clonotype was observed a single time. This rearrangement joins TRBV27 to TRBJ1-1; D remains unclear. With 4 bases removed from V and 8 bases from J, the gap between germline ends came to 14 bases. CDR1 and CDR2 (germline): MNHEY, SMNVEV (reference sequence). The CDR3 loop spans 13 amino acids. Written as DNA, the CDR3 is TGTGCCAGCAGTTCCCCGAGAGGGAGCGAAGCTTTCTTT. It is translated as CASSSPRGSEAFF.

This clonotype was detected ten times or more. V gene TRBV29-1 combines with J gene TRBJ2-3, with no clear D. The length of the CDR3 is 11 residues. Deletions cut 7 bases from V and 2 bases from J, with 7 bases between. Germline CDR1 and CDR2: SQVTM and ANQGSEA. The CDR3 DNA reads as TGCAGCGGCCGGGTCACAGATACGCAGTATTTT. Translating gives CSGRVTDTQYF.

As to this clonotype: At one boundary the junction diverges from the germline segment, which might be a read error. CDR3 loop: CASSQFYQGRNYEEYF. The CDR3 DNA sequence: TGCGCCAGCAGCCAATTTTATCAGGGGAGGAATTACGAGGAGTACTTC. The V and J genes are TRBV4-1 and TRBJ2-7; D tentatively reads TRBD1 or TRBD2 (6 bases each). CDR3 size: 16 residues. Germline values: CDR1 MGHRA, CDR2 YSYEKL.

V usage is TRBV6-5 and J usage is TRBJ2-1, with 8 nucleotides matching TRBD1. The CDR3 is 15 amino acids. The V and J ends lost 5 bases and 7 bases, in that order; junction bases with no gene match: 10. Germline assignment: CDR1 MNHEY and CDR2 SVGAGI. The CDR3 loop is CASSAPGGQFNEQFF. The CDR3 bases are TGTGCCAGCAGTGCACCAGGGGGCCAGTTTAATGAGCAGTTCTTC.

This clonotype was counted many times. DNA of the CDR3: TGTGCCAGCAGTTTATGGTTAGGGGAGAACACTGAAGCTTTCTTT. Translating gives CASSLWLGENTEAFF. The rearrangement joins TRBV28 to TRBJ1-1, with a tentative D call TRBD1 (5 bases). This CDR3 has 15 residues. Germline CDR1 is MDHEN and CDR2 is SYDVKM. V shed 0 bases and J shed 1 base, with 9 bases lying between them.

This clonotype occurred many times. This chain's CDR3 is CATRAGVHEQYF. In DNA, the CDR3 is TGTGCCACCCGAGCGGGAGTCCACGAGCAGTACTTC. The chain employs TRBV6-1 and TRBJ2-7, with 8 bases matching TRBD2. After removal of 10 bases from V and 5 bases from J, the junction contained 7 bases not matched to a gene. The CDR3 consists of 12 residues. Germline CDR1 reads MNHNS; CDR2 reads SASEGT.

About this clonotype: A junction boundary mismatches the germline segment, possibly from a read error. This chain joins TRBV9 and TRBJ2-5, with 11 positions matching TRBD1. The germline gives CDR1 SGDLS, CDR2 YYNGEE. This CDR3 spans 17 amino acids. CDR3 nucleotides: TGTGCCAGCAGGGTAGAGACAGGACAGGGGGCAGGGGAGACCCAGTACTTC. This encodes CASRVETGQGAGETQYF.

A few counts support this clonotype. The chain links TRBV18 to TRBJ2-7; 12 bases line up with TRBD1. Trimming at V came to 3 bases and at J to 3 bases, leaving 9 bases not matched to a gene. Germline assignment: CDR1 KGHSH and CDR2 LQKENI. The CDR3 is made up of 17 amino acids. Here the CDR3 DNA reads TGTGCCAGCTCACCGCCCGGGACAGGGGGCGGGAACTACGAGCAGTACTTC. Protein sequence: CASSPPGTGGGNYEQYF.

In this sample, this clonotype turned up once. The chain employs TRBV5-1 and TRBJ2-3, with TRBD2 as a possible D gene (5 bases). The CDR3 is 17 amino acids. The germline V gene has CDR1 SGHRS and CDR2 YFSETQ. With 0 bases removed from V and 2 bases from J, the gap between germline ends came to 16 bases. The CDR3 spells CASSLAQTRGLTDTQYF. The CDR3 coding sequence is TGCGCCAGCAGCTTGGCCCAAACTAGAGGACTCACAGATACGCAGTATTTT.

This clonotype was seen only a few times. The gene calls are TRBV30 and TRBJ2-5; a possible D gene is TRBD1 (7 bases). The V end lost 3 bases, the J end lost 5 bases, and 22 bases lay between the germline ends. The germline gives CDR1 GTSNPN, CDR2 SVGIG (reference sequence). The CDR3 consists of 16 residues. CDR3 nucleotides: TGTGCCTGGAGGGGGGGAGAGACAGGGCGCCAGGAGACCCAGTACTTC. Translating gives CAWRGGETGRQETQYF.